This T cell receptor beta chain is from a study of blood T cell repertoires in COVID-19. Study in general: From T cells, B-cell-depleted T cells, or PBMCs came the material, which was cDNA or gDNA.

Method: immunoSEQ multiplex PCR; TCRdb's copy keeps in-frame clones and lacks some. Of about 100,000 clones listed, approximately 80% are singletons. Germline loops: CDR1 MNHNY, CDR2 SVGAGI (reference sequence). V trimming: 5 bases; J trimming: 5 bases; junction bases outside the gene matches: 5. The CDR3 consists of 15 residues. The receptor comes from a woman in her 70s with acute or convalescent COVID-19. The V call is TRBV6-6, the J call TRBJ2-1; 11 bases agree with TRBD2. Sequenced: peripheral blood. This CDR3 reads CASSTSGRSNNEQFF. The DNA of the CDR3 is TGTGCCAGCAGTACTAGCGGGAGATCAAACAATGAGCAGTTCTTC.